These T cell receptor beta chains were read from a single sample in a study of T-cell reconstitution after alpha-beta-depleted transplantation in children. TCRdb reprocessed the PCR reads via MiXCR and lists one record per CDR3 protein. The sample contains hundreds of thousands of distinct CDR3 sequences, about 24% of which appear only once. The input for sequencing was PBMCs, mostly from graft donor cells, taken 360 days after TCRalphabeta/CD19-depleted stem cell transplant. The receptors were gathered from a female patient between 2 and 10 years old who had a stem cell transplant for congenital amegakaryocytic thrombocytopenia, so the T cells may come from the graft donor. CDR3s include the opening cysteine and the closing phenylalanine or tryptophan. Each record gives: V gene, clone size, J gene, D gene, CDR3 protein, CDR3 DNA. D genes are given only for firm matches. The listing skips clone size in some rows; elsewhere it reads once, few, many or a size class.

TRBV10-3	few	TRBJ2-2	TRBD1	CAISVGTANTGELFF	TGTGCCATCAGTGTCGGGACAGCAAACACCGGGGAGCTGTTTTTT
TRBV15	.	TRBJ1-4	.	CATSRETTTNEKLFF	TGTGCCACCAGCAGAGAGACAACAACTAATGAAAAACTGTTTTTT
TRBV2	few	TRBJ1-5	.	CARRDQPQHF	TGTGCCAGGAGGGATCAGCCCCAGCATTTT
TRBV7-9	.	TRBJ2-3	.	CASSLGRRVTDTQYF	TGTGCCAGCAGCCTAGGTCGGCGGGTAACAGATACGCAGTATTTT
TRBV28	few	TRBJ1-5	.	CASSPGRSWGQPQHF	TGTGCCAGCAGCCCTGGCCGCAGCTGGGGTCAGCCCCAGCATTTT
TRBV7-8	.	TRBJ2-1	.	CASSLRTSSYNEEFF	TGTGCCAGCAGCCTCCGCACCAGCTCCTACAATGAGGAGTTCTTC
TRBV13	few	TRBJ1-5	TRBD1	CASSTRQGNQPQHF	TGTGCCAGCAGCACCCGACAGGGGAATCAGCCCCAGCATTTT
TRBV4-2	few	TRBJ2-1	TRBD2	CASSQDFLAGMQQFF	TGTGCCAGCAGCCAAGACTTCCTAGCGGGAATGCAGCAGTTCTTC
TRBV29-1	.	TRBJ2-5	.	CSVEPQGSGETQYF	TGCAGCGTTGAGCCTCAGGGGTCGGGAGAGACCCAGTACTTC
TRBV10-3	.	TRBJ2-1	.	CASQDPGIRYNEQFF	TGTGCCAGCCAAGACCCCGGGATTAGGTACAATGAGCAGTTCTTC
TRBV20-1	.	TRBJ2-2	.	CSATVGGPDLDTGELFF	TGCAGTGCTACCGTGGGAGGACCCGACCTCGACACCGGGGAGCTGTTTTTT
TRBV21-1	many	TRBJ2-2	.	CASTPRLHQNTGELFF	TGTGCCAGCACCCCTCGGCTGCACCAGAACACCGGGGAGCTGTTTTTT
TRBV13	few	TRBJ2-2	TRBD1	CASMTGTTGELFF	TGTGCCAGTATGACAGGGACCACCGGGGAGCTGTTTTTT
TRBV4-2	few	TRBJ2-4	TRBD2	CASSQVWTSGRALDIQYF	TGTGCCAGCAGCCAAGTCTGGACTAGCGGGAGGGCATTGGACATTCAGTACTTC
TRBV7-9	.	TRBJ2-3	TRBD2	CASSSGGRADTQYF	TGTGCCAGCAGCTCGGGGGGTCGTGCAGATACGCAGTATTTT
TRBV5-1	few	TRBJ2-2	.	CASSLGHHTGELFF	TGCGCCAGCAGCTTGGGGCATCACACCGGGGAGCTGTTTTTT
TRBV6-1	few	TRBJ2-1	TRBD1	CASSTKPTGGNEQFF	TGTGCCAGCAGTACAAAACCGACAGGGGGCAATGAGCAGTTCTTC
TRBV7-9	.	TRBJ1-1	TRBD1	CASSTRTGSTEAFF	TGTGCCAGCAGCACTAGGACAGGGTCCACTGAAGCTTTCTTT
TRBV2	few	TRBJ2-5	.	CASSGGSAETQYF	TGTGCCAGCAGTGGAGGTAGCGCAGAGACCCAGTACTTC
TRBV3-1	.	TRBJ2-1	TRBD2	CASSPRLAPYEQFF	TGTGCCAGCAGCCCCAGACTAGCTCCCTATGAGCAGTTCTTC
TRBV29-1	.	TRBJ2-2	.	CSVAGSGAGELFF	TGCAGCGTTGCGGGGTCTGGGGCCGGGGAGCTGTTTTTT
TRBV5-6	few	TRBJ1-1	.	CASSVTTSRMNTEAFF	TGTGCCAGCAGCGTGACGACCTCAAGGATGAACACTGAAGCTTTCTTT
TRBV4-1	.	TRBJ1-5	.	CASSQDPNLGNQPQHF	TGCGCCAGCAGCCAAGACCCCAATCTTGGCAATCAGCCCCAGCATTTT
TRBV4-3	.	TRBJ1-2	.	CASSQDLGWGHRGYTF	TGCGCCAGCAGCCAAGACCTTGGGTGGGGACATCGTGGCTACACCTTC
TRBV29-1	few	TRBJ2-5	.	CSVIGGETQYF	TGCAGCGTTATCGGGGGTGAGACCCAGTACTTC
TRBV20-1	.	TRBJ2-2	.	CSALNRGAHTGELFF	TGCAGTGCTTTAAACCGGGGGGCTCACACCGGGGAGCTGTTTTTT
TRBV7-2	.	TRBJ1-1	.	CASSFHAGFTEAFF	TGTGCCAGCAGCTTTCACGCGGGGTTCACTGAAGCTTTCTTT
TRBV6-5	.	TRBJ2-1	.	CASSYSRPGSSYNEQFF	TGTGCCAGCAGTTACTCGAGACCAGGGAGCTCCTACAATGAGCAGTTCTTC
TRBV11-2	.	TRBJ2-5	.	CASSPRGPFGQETQYF	TGTGCCAGCAGCCCACGGGGACCCTTTGGGCAGGAGACCCAGTACTTC
TRBV20-1	few	TRBJ2-2	.	CSAREAGLNTGELFF	TGCAGTGCTAGAGAAGCAGGGCTGAACACCGGGGAGCTGTTTTTT
TRBV12-3/TRBV12-4	.	TRBJ1-5	.	CASSLARARLGIDSNQPQHF	TGTGCCAGCAGTTTAGCCAGGGCGCGATTGGGCATCGATAGCAATCAGCCCCAGCATTTT
TRBV5-1	.	TRBJ2-5	.	CASSPGLVAVQETQYF	TGCGCCAGCAGCCCAGGCCTGGTGGCGGTACAAGAGACCCAGTACTTC
TRBV9	few	TRBJ2-5	.	CASSGGALEETQYF	TGTGCCAGCAGCGGGGGGGCCCTGGAAGAGACCCAGTACTTC
TRBV2	.	TRBJ2-2	.	CASSLGQFGGELFF	TGTGCCAGCAGCCTCGGACAGTTTGGCGGGGAGCTGTTTTTT
TRBV19	.	TRBJ2-5	TRBD2	CASKPGTSEIETQYF	TGTGCCAGTAAACCCGGGACTAGCGAGATTGAGACCCAGTACTTC
TRBV4-1	.	TRBJ1-2	TRBD1	CASSQTHRGLDGYTF	TGCGCCAGCAGCCAAACACACAGGGGGTTAGATGGCTACACCTTC
TRBV5-1	.	TRBJ1-1	.	CASSLDRRSTEAFF	TGCGCCAGCAGCTTGGACAGGAGAAGCACTGAAGCTTTCTTT
TRBV3-1	few	TRBJ2-7	TRBD2	CASSQLGTSGRAYEQYF	TGTGCCAGCAGCCAATTGGGGACTAGCGGGAGGGCCTACGAGCAGTACTTC
TRBV15	.	TRBJ1-2	.	CATSRSSDGNGYTF	TGTGCCACCAGCAGATCATCGGATGGGAATGGCTACACCTTC
TRBV5-1	.	TRBJ2-1	TRBD1	CASSLAGTVNNEQFF	TGCGCCAGCAGCTTGGCCGGGACAGTAAACAATGAGCAGTTCTTC
TRBV30	once	TRBJ2-1	.	CAWSVSPNEQFF	TGTGCCTGGAGTGTATCTCCCAATGAGCAGTTCTTC
TRBV4-1	few	TRBJ2-5	.	CASSQDWNGGWETQYF	TGCGCCAGCAGCCAAGATTGGAATGGAGGATGGGAGACCCAGTACTTC
TRBV29-1	.	TRBJ2-4	TRBD1	CSVAGRDRGNRAKNIQYF	TGCAGCGTGGCCGGCCGGGACAGGGGGAATCGGGCCAAAAACATTCAGTACTTC
TRBV7-2	.	TRBJ2-5	.	CASSRQGGGETQYF	TGTGCCAGCAGCCGACAGGGAGGCGGCGAGACCCAGTACTTC
TRBV7-2	.	TRBJ2-3	TRBD2	CASSLLRGGPNTQYF	TGTGCCAGCAGCTTGTTGCGGGGGGGCCCGAATACGCAGTATTTT
TRBV5-1	.	TRBJ2-2	.	CASSLNSDTGELFF	TGCGCCAGCAGCTTGAATAGCGACACCGGGGAGCTGTTTTTT
TRBV4-1	.	TRBJ1-2	.	CASSQDMAGEYYGYTF	TGCGCCAGCAGCCAAGATATGGCAGGGGAGTACTATGGCTACACCTTC
TRBV6-6	.	TRBJ2-7	TRBD2	CASIAGDNEQYF	TGTGCCAGTATAGCGGGAGATAACGAGCAGTACTTC
TRBV5-1	.	TRBJ1-1	.	CASSFTGDTEAFF	TGCGCCAGCAGCTTTACGGGAGACACTGAAGCTTTCTTT
TRBV27	few	TRBJ2-2	.	CASSLSRNTGELFF	TGTGCCAGCAGTTTATCACGAAACACCGGGGAGCTGTTTTTT
TRBV15	.	TRBJ2-7	.	CATSRDSGAEQYF	TGTGCCACCAGCAGAGATTCAGGGGCCGAGCAGTACTTC
TRBV15	.	TRBJ1-3	.	CATSRVVKGNTIYF	TGTGCCACCAGCAGAGTAGTGAAGGGAAACACCATATATTTT
TRBV28	.	TRBJ2-7	.	CASSDRAGSHGDEQYF	TGTGCCAGCAGTGATCGGGCGGGATCTCACGGGGACGAGCAGTACTTC
TRBV12-3/TRBV12-4	few	TRBJ1-2	.	CASSFGGPTYGYTF	TGTGCCAGCAGTTTTGGGGGGCCGACCTATGGCTACACCTTC
TRBV4-3	.	TRBJ2-2	TRBD2	CASNLGLAGGMNTGELFF	TGCGCCAGCAACCTGGGGCTAGCGGGAGGAATGAACACCGGGGAGCTGTTTTTT
TRBV7-9	few	TRBJ2-7	.	CASSPPYRANYEQYF	TGTGCCAGCAGCCCGCCCTACAGGGCGAATTACGAGCAGTACTTC
TRBV25-1	.	TRBJ1-2	.	CASSPGHRPNYGYTF	TGTGCCAGCAGTCCGGGACACAGGCCTAACTATGGCTACACCTTC